This TCR beta chain was found in a study of identical twins. Broader study findings: There is a chance that invariant MAIT and iNKT cells partially muddied zero-insertion analyses. Abundant cord blood beta clonotypes carried fewer insertions; memory repertoires showed none.

V gave up 4 bases and J gave up 6 bases, with 17 bases separating them. The CDR3 length is 14 residues. Germline-derived CDR1 and CDR2 are SGHRS and YFSETQ. In its sample, this clonotype was seen a few times. Its antigen is unknown. Via MiXCR, TCRdb re-called the 5' RACE reads, giving one row per CDR3 protein. Of fewer than 500,000 distinct CDR3 sequences in the sample, around 24% are singletons; the top ten hold roughly 3%. This sample was also put to use in a study of T cells expressing NK-cell markers. That work adds: It was sorted CD3+CD56+NKG2C+, CD3+CD56+NKG2C- and CD3+CD56-NKG2C+ T cells that supplied the TCR beta repertoires. NKG2C+ dominant clonotypes from roughly 6 donors made up roughly 1.0-8% of CD8+ T cells.

The receptor was derived from a young woman in good health. Sample: CD4+ T cells sorted from blood. The V and J genes are TRBV5-1 and TRBJ2-7, with D hard to call. The CDR3 DNA follows: TGCGCCAGCAGCGCCAGGACGATTGGCGGCGAGCAGTACTTC. Protein sequence: CASSARTIGGEQYF. The full variable domain, in which reference TRBV5-1 and TRBJ2-7 provide the parts outside the CDR3, is KAGVTQTPRYLIKTRGQQVTLSCSPISGHRSVSWYQQTPGQGLQFLFEYFSETQRNKGNFPGRFSGRQFSNSRSEMNVSTLELGDSALYLCASSARTIGGEQYFGPGTRLTVT.